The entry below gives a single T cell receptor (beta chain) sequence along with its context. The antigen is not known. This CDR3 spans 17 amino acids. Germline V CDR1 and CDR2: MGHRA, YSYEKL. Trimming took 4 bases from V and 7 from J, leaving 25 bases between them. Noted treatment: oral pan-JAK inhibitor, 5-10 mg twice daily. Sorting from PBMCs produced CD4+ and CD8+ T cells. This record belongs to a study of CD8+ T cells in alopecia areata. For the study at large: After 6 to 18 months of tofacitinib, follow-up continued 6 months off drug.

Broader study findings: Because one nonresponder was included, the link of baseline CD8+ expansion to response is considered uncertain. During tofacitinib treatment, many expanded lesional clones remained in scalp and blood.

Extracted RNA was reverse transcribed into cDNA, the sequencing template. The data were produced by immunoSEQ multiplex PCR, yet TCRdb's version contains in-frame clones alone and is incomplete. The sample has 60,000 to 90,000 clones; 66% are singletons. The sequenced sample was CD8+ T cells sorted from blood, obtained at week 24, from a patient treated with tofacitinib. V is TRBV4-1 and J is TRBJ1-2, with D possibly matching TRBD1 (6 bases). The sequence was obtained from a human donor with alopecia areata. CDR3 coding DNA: TGCGCCAGCAGCCCGCAGACCTGGACAGCTCGGAATGGTGGCTACACCTTC. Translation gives CASSPQTWTARNGGYTF.